This T cell receptor (beta chain) is from a study of T-cell reconstitution after alpha-beta-depleted transplantation in children. This clonotype appeared many times. V lost 5 bases, J lost 5 bases, and 12 bases lay in between. This CDR3 has 12 residues. Germline V CDR1 and CDR2: GTSNPN, SVGIG (reference sequence). Unique molecular identifiers were used in preparing the TCRbeta library. TCRdb reprocessed the PCR reads with MiXCR, giving one entry per CDR3 protein. The repertoire holds about 610,000 distinct CDR3 sequences, with roughly a tenth as singletons. The TCR originated in a human donor who donated a stem cell graft to a child with acute myeloid leukemia. This chain joins TRBV30 and TRBJ1-1; the D gene is possibly TRBD1 (6 bases). This specimen consisted of PBMCs from the stem cell graft donor, obtained from the stem cell graft. The CDR3 is CAWGKTGTEAFF. CDR3 sequence (DNA): TGTGCCTGGGGAAAGACAGGTACTGAAGCTTTCTTT.